These 14 T cell receptor beta chains were sequenced from one sample in a study of T cell responses to AZD1222 COVID-19 vaccine. Libraries were prepared by immunoSEQ multiplex PCR; TCRdb keeps only in-frame clonotypes and omits some of them. The sample holds 150,000 to 180,000 clones; 70% to 90% are singletons and the top ten take 5.5%. Sequenced material: peripheral blood, taken on day 0 of MenACWY control vaccination. These receptors all stem from an adult in good health.

The rearrangement joins TRBV6-5 to TRBJ2-7, with D perhaps matching TRBD2 (7 bases). CDR3 length: 14 amino acids. The germline V gene encodes CDR1 MNHEY and CDR2 SVGAGI. The germline V and J ends were trimmed by 5 bases and 0 bases, with 11 bases remaining between them. The CDR3 is CASSRGASSYEQYF. The CDR3 coding sequence is TGTGCCAGCAGTCGGGGGGCGAGCTCCTACGAGCAGTACTTC.

This sequence joins TRBV7-8 and TRBJ2-2, with TRBD2 matching over 11 bases. V dropped 2 bases and J dropped 7; count of bases not matched to a gene: 12. The CDR3 loop spans 18 amino acids. The V gene's germline CDR1 is SGHVS and CDR2 FQNEAQ. The chain's CDR3 is CASSLSVTSGTSSGELFF. The CDR3 region has the DNA TGTGCCAGCAGCTTATCTGTGACTAGCGGGACCTCTAGCGGGGAGCTGTTTTTT.

The CDR3 DNA follows: TGCGCCAGCAGCTTGGCGGTACTAGCGGGAGTTGATGAGCAGTTCTTC. Translating it yields CASSLAVLAGVDEQFF. V usage is TRBV5-1 and J usage is TRBJ2-1; 11 bases line up with TRBD2. The CDR3 consists of 16 residues. The germline V gene has CDR1 SGHRS and CDR2 YFSETQ. V shed 0 bases, J shed 8 bases, and the junction held 7 bases outside the gene matches. The variable domain in full, with the rest retrieved from reference TRBV5-1 and TRBJ2-1, is KAGVTQTPRYLIKTRGQQVTLSCSPISGHRSVSWYQQTPGQGLQFLFEYFSETQRNKGNFPGRFSGRQFSNSRSEMNVSTLELGDSALYLCASSLAVLAGVDEQFFGPGTRLTVL.

This clone was seen once. J is TRBJ2-7 and V is TRBV7-2; D gene ambiguous. The V gene lost 5 bases and the J gene lost 4 bases, with 30 bases spanning the gap. CDR3 length: 19 amino acids. CDR1 and CDR2 (germline): SGHTA, FQGNSA. This CDR3 is CASSTRPATAWDYLYEQYV. In DNA form, the CDR3 reads TGTGCCAGCAGCACCCGACCCGCAACGGCCTGGGATTACCTTTACGAGCAGTACGTC.

This clone showed up just a few times. The chain has TRBV5-1 and TRBJ1-4, with 7 bases matching TRBD1. This CDR3 region has 16 residues. CDR1 and CDR2 (germline): SGHRS, YFSETQ. J was trimmed by 3 bases and V by 1 base; bases with no gene match: 6. CDR3 in amino acids: CASSLSEGAANEKLFF. As DNA, the CDR3 is TGCGCCAGCAGCTTGAGTGAGGGGGCAGCTAATGAAAAACTGTTTTTT.

V usage is TRBV5-1 and J usage is TRBJ2-1; possibly TRBD1 for D (5 bases). V was trimmed by 0 bases and J by 2 bases, leaving 12 bases between them. This CDR3 has 16 residues. CDR1 and CDR2 (germline): SGHRS, YFSETQ. The CDR3 DNA reads as TGCGCCAGCAGCTTGGAAGGGGCTAGTGCCTACAATGAGCAGTTCTTC. It translates to CASSLEGASAYNEQFF.

Worth noting for this clone: The same CDR3 also results from other DNA sequences found in this sample. This sequence joins TRBV9 and TRBJ2-3; the match to TRBD2 covers 12 bases. This CDR3 region has 16 residues. V trimming: 4 bases; J trimming: 4 bases; junction bases outside the gene matches: 7. CDR1 and CDR2 from the germline V gene are SGDLS and YYNGEE. The CDR3 region is CASSPRTSGTADTQYF. The CDR3 DNA reads as TGTGCCAGCAGCCCTCGGACTAGCGGGACTGCAGATACGCAGTATTTT.

J is TRBJ2-7 and V is TRBV15; D unclear. V lost 0 bases, J lost 0 bases, and 6 bases lay in between. The germline CDR1 and CDR2 sequences are LNHNV and YYDKDF (reference sequence). The CDR3 is 14 residues long. CDR3 bases: TGTGCCACCAGCAGAGACGAGTTCTCCTACGAGCAGTACGTC. Translating it yields CATSRDEFSYEQYV.

The genes are TRBV29-1 and TRBJ2-7, with 9 nucleotides matching TRBD2. Per the germline V gene, CDR1 is SQVTM and CDR2 is ANQGSEA. V shed 5 bases and J 6 bases; nucleotides not matched to a gene: 8. CDR3 length equals 13 residues. CDR3 bases: TGCAGCGTTCTAGCTAGCGGGGACTCCGAGCAGTACGTC. Translating gives CSVLASGDSEQYV.

The CDR3 is CASRSGSWQGEVSGANVLTF. The CDR3 region has the DNA TGTGCCAGCAGATCCGGCAGTTGGCAGGGGGAAGTTTCTGGGGCCAACGTCCTGACTTTC. The V gene is TRBV5-4, the J gene TRBJ2-6; 7 bases agree with TRBD1. Trimming removed 5 bases from V and 1 base from J; junction bases left unmatched: 18. Germline lookup yields CDR1 SGHNT and CDR2 YYREEE (reference sequence). This CDR3 region has 20 residues.

V is TRBV24-1 and J is TRBJ2-2; no clear D. The V and J ends lost 4 bases and 1 base respectively, with 9 bases between them. Germline CDR1 reads KGHDR; CDR2 reads SFDVKD. The CDR3 consists of 15 residues. The CDR3 DNA follows: TGTGCCACCAGTGAAGGAACTTTGAACACCGGGGAGCTGTTTTTT. It is translated as CATSEGTLNTGELFF.

This clone was counted a single time. The chain is built from TRBV18 and TRBJ2-7, with D tentatively TRBD1 (6 bases). CDR1 and CDR2 from the germline V gene are KGHSH and LQKENI. Trimming pared 5 bases from V and 5 bases from J, leaving 13 bases between. This CDR3 comprises 13 residues. The CDR3 region is CASSGYREDEQYV. DNA for the CDR3: TGTGCCAGCTCAGGGTACAGGGAAGACGAGCAGTACGTC.

V gene TRBV5-1 combines with J gene TRBJ2-7; 7 bases match TRBD1. J lost 1 base, V lost 3 bases, and 10 bases had no gene match. Germline V gives CDR1 SGHRS, CDR2 YFSETQ. The CDR3 covers 16 residues. CDR3 in DNA: TGCGCCAGCAGCTGGAACGACAGGGAGCGGTCCTACGAGCAGTACTTC. It translates to CASSWNDRERSYEQYF.

The gene calls are TRBV3-1 (or the pseudogene TRBV3-2) and TRBJ1-6; TRBD1 is a possible D gene (5 bases). Germline assignment: CDR1 LGHDT and CDR2 YNNKEL (reference sequence). Trimming left V 4 bases short and J 5 bases short, with 9 bases between. CDR3 length: 14 residues. CDR3 amino acids: CASSPDSNNSPLHF. The CDR3 DNA sequence: TGTGCCAGCAGCCCCGACAGTAATAATTCACCCCTCCACTTT.